This entry lists 16 T cell receptor beta chains sequenced from one sample in a study of T cells in Graves' hyperthyroidism and ophthalmopathy. Researchers amplified the TCR beta CDR3 regions from RNA transcripts. HTBI primers were employed in a first-round RT-PCR of the TCR CDR3. Each CDR3 protein gets one entry after TCRdb re-called the multiplex PCR reads with MiXCR. The profile covers around 420,000 distinct CDR3 sequences, with approximately 14% appearing a single time and almost 8% taken by the ten largest. Material: blood. These receptors were collected from a woman between 18 and 29 years old with Graves' hyperthyroidism.

The chain uses TRBV20-1 and TRBJ2-7; D might be TRBD2 (7 bases). V dropped 1 base and J dropped 4 bases, with 23 bases sitting between them. The CDR3 runs 17 residues. Per the germline V gene, CDR1 is DFQATT and CDR2 is SNEGSKA (reference sequence). CDR3 protein: CSARAASGGGDYYEQYF. The CDR3 DNA reads as TGCAGTGCTAGAGCGGCTAGCGGAGGGGGTGATTATTACGAGCAGTACTTC.

This clonotype was counted many times. The V gene is TRBV28, the J gene TRBJ1-2, with TRBD1 matching over 8 bases. The CDR3 is made up of 13 amino acids. V gave up 2 bases and J gave up 6 bases; unmatched junction bases: 2. Germline CDR1 and CDR2: MDHEN and SYDVKM. In nucleotides, the CDR3 is TGTGCCAGCAGTTTACGGACAGGGAATGGCTACACCTTC. This sequence encodes CASSLRTGNGYTF.

This clonotype was counted at least ten times. The V call is TRBV6-1, the J call TRBJ1-5; D is undetermined. This CDR3 is built from 13 residues. Trimming pared 6 bases from V and 0 bases from J, leaving 6 bases between. Germline V CDR1 and CDR2: MNHNS, SASEGT. The CDR3 nucleotides are TGTGCCAGCAGACTTAATAGCAATCAGCCCCAGCATTTT. Its translation is CASRLNSNQPQHF.

This clonotype was detected many times. The rearrangement joins TRBV20-1 to TRBJ1-2, with D maybe TRBD1 (5 bases). CDR3 length: 16 residues. Trimming took off 0 bases at V and 6 bases at J, with 20 bases between the two ends. CDR1 is DFQATT and CDR2 is SNEGSKA in the germline V gene (reference sequence). CDR3 amino acids: CSARDGRRRLGDGYTF. The CDR3 bases are TGCAGTGCTAGAGACGGGAGACGGAGACTGGGGGATGGCTACACCTTC.

This clonotype was detected many times. The V gene is TRBV5-1, the J gene TRBJ2-1; tentatively, D is TRBD2 (5 bases). The ends were cut back, 5 bases at V and 0 bases at J, with 18 bases in the middle. Per germline, CDR1 SGHRS and CDR2 YFSETQ. The CDR3 contains 17 residues. This CDR3 reads CASSLSEGSYSYNEQFF. The DNA for the CDR3 is TGCGCCAGCAGTCTATCAGAGGGCAGCTACTCCTACAATGAGCAGTTCTTC. The complete variable domain, with remaining parts taken from reference TRBV5-1 and TRBJ2-1, reads KAGVTQTPRYLIKTRGQQVTLSCSPISGHRSVSWYQQTPGQGLQFLFEYFSETQRNKGNFPGRFSGRQFSNSRSEMNVSTLELGDSALYLCASSLSEGSYSYNEQFFGPGTRLTVL.

This clonotype appeared many times. This chain joins TRBV18 and TRBJ1-5; D remains unclear. Germline values: CDR1 KGHSH, CDR2 LQKENI. The V end lost 5 bases, the J end lost 0 bases, and 5 bases lay between the germline ends. The CDR3 totals 13 residues. The CDR3 nucleotides are TGTGCCAGCTCAGCGGATAGCAATCAGCCCCAGCATTTT. This codes for CASSADSNQPQHF.

The sample holds many counts of this clonotype. The chain uses TRBV20-1 and TRBJ2-7; tentatively, D is TRBD2 (5 bases). Germline V gene data show CDR1 as DFQATT and CDR2 as SNEGSKA (reference sequence). Trimming pared 3 bases from V and 5 bases from J, leaving 20 bases between. The CDR3 contains 15 residues. CDR3 region: CSARVLRDEGHEQYF. The CDR3 DNA is TGCAGTGCTAGGGTCCTGCGCGATGAGGGCCACGAGCAGTACTTC.

This clonotype was seen ten or more times. This rearrangement joins TRBV4-2 to TRBJ2-1; no clear D gene. Trimming took 1 base from V and 0 from J, leaving 13 bases between them. CDR3 length: 17 residues. Germline CDR1 reads LGHNA; CDR2 reads YNFKEQ. Written as DNA, the CDR3 is TGTGCCAGCAGCCAAGCCGACGCTCGGAGCTCCTACAATGAGCAGTTCTTC. It is translated as CASSQADARSSYNEQFF.

The chain has TRBV7-2 and TRBJ2-7, with 9 bases matching TRBD1. Trimming at V came to 5 bases and at J to 5 bases, leaving 4 bases not matched to a gene. The CDR3 totals 13 residues. CDR1 is SGHTA, CDR2 FQGNSA, per germline. The CDR3 reads CASSTRTGDEQYF. CDR3 bases: TGTGCCAGCAGCACAAGGACAGGGGACGAGCAGTACTTC.

The sample holds many counts of this clonotype. V gene TRBV5-1 combines with J gene TRBJ1-2, with a tentative D call TRBD1 (5 bases). The CDR3 runs 13 residues. Trimming stripped 0 bases from V and 3 bases from J, with 6 bases between. Germline V gene data show CDR1 as SGHRS and CDR2 as YFSETQ. The CDR3 sequence is CASSLETDYGYTF. CDR3 in DNA: TGCGCCAGCAGCTTGGAGACAGACTATGGCTACACCTTC.

This clonotype appeared many times. The chain employs TRBV20-1 and TRBJ2-2; no firm D call. V lost 4 bases and J lost 4, with 7 bases in between. CDR3 length equals 12 residues. From germline, CDR1 is DFQATT and CDR2 SNEGSKA (reference sequence). The CDR3: CSAIKFTGELFF. CDR3 nucleotides: TGCAGTGCTATAAAGTTCACCGGGGAGCTGTTTTTT.

J is TRBJ2-2 and V is TRBV7-3; 7 bases align to TRBD1. CDR1 is SGHTA, CDR2 FQGTGA, per germline. V was clipped by 1 base and J by 0 bases; unmatched bases: 5. The CDR3 has 17 amino acids. The CDR3 is CASSLRAGGANTGELFF. The CDR3 nucleotides read TGTGCCAGCAGCTTAAGGGCAGGGGGTGCGAACACCGGGGAGCTGTTTTTT.

This clonotype has at least ten counts. This rearrangement joins TRBV19 to TRBJ1-5; 11 bases agree with TRBD1. Trimming cost V 10 bases and J 7 bases; bases outside gene matches: 9. This CDR3 region has 14 residues. Germline assignment: CDR1 LNHDA and CDR2 SQIVND (reference sequence). CDR3 region: CATSGTGGGQPQHF. The CDR3 nucleotides read TGTGCCACCTCTGGGACAGGGGGGGGACAGCCCCAGCATTTT.

This chain connects TRBV27 to TRBJ1-1, with D hard to call. V was trimmed by 5 bases and J by 4 bases, leaving 11 bases between them. This CDR3 contains 13 residues. In germline, CDR1 is MNHEY, CDR2 SMNVEV (reference sequence). This chain's CDR3 is CASSLGWGTEAFF. The CDR3 DNA reads TGTGCCAGCAGTCTCGGTTGGGGCACTGAAGCTTTCTTT.

This clonotype was observed many times. V and J are TRBV3-1 and TRBJ2-7, with D hard to call. CDR3 size: 12 residues. V was pared by 2 bases and J by 6 bases, with 8 bases between. Per germline, CDR1 LGHDT and CDR2 YNNKEL (reference sequence). The CDR3 is CASSQQPSEQYF. DNA of the CDR3: TGTGCCAGCAGCCAACAACCTAGCGAGCAGTACTTC.

This clonotype has a count of ten or more. The chain couples TRBV6-1 to TRBJ1-1; a possible D gene is TRBD1 (5 bases). CDR3 size: 13 residues. The V end lost 4 bases, the J end lost 8 bases, and 14 bases lay between the germline ends. Germline CDR1 MNHNS, CDR2 SASEGT. Here the CDR3 reads CASSGGGVREAFF. In nucleotides, the CDR3 is TGTGCCAGCAGTGGGGGGGGAGTGAGGGAAGCTTTCTTT.